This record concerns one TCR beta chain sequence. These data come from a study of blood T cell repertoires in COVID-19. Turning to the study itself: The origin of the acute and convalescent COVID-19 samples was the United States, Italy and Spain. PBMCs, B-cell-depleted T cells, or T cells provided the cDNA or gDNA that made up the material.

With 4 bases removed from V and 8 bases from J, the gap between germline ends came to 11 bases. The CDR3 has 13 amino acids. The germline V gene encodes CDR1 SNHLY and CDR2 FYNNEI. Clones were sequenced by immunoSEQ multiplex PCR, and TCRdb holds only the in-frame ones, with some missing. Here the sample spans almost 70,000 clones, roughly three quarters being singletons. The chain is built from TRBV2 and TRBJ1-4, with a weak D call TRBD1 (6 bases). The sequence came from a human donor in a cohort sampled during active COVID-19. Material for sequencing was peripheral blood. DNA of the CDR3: TGTGCCAGCAGTGGGGACATCCACGAAAAACTGTTTTTT. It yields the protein CASSGDIHEKLFF.